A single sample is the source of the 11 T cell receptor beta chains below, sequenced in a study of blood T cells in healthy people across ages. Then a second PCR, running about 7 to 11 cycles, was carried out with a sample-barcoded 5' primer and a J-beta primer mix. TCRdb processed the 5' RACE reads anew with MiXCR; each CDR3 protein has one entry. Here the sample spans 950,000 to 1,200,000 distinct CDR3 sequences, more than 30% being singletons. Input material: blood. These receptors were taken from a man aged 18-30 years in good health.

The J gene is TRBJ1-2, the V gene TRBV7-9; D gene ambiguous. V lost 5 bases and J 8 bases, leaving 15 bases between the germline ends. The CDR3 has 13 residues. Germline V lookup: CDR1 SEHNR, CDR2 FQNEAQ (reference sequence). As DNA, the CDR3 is TGTGCCAGCAGCCCCCGGACCGGAGAGGGCTACACCTTC. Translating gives CASSPRTGEGYTF.

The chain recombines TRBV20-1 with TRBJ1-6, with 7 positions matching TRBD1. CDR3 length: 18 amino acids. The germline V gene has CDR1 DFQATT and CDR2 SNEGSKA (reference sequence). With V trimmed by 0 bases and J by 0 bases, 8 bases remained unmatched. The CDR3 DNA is TGCAGTGCTAGAGACAGGACAGGACGGAGCTCCTATAATTCACCCCTCCACTTT. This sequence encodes CSARDRTGRSSYNSPLHF.

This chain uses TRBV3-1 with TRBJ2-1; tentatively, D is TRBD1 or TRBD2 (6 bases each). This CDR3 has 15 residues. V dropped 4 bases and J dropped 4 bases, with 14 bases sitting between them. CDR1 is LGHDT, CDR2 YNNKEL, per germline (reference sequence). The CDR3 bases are TGTGCCAGCAGCCTAGGGGGACTGCAATACAATGAGCAGTTCTTC. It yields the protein CASSLGGLQYNEQFF.

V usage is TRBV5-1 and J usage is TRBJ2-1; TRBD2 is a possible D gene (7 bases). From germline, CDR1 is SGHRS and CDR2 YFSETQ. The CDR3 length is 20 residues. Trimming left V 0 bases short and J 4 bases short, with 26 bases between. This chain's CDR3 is CASSLAFFGGPPSAYNEQFF. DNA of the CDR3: TGCGCCAGCAGCTTGGCATTTTTCGGGGGGCCCCCATCTGCATACAATGAGCAGTTCTTC.

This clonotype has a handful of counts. The CDR3 region has the DNA TGCGCCAGCAGCCAAGTGGTGGGGGGCATCACAGATACGCAGTATTTT. Encoded protein: CASSQVVGGITDTQYF. The chain uses TRBV4-1 and TRBJ2-3; D assignment may be TRBD1 or TRBD2 (6 bases each). Deletions cut 1 base from V and 2 bases from J, with 13 bases between. Germline CDR1 reads MGHRA; CDR2 reads YSYEKL. The CDR3 has 16 amino acids.

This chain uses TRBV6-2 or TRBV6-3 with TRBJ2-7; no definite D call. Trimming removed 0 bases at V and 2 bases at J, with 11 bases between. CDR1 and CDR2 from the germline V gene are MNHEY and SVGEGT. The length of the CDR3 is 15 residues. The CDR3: CASSYSNARTYEQYF. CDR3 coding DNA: TGTGCCAGCAGTTACTCGAATGCCAGGACCTACGAGCAGTACTTC.

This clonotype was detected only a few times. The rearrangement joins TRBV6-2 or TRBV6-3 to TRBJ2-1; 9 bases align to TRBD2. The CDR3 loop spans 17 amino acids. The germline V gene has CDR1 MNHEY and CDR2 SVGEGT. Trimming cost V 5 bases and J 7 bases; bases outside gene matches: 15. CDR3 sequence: CASSPKKGLAYGNEQFF. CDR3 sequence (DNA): TGTGCCAGCAGTCCCAAAAAGGGACTAGCATACGGGAATGAGCAGTTCTTC.

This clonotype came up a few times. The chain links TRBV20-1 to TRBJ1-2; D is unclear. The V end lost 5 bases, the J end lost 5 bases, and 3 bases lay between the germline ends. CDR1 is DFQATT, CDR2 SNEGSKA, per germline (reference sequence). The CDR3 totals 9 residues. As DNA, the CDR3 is TGCAGTGCTGAGTATGGCTACACCTTC. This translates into CSAEYGYTF.

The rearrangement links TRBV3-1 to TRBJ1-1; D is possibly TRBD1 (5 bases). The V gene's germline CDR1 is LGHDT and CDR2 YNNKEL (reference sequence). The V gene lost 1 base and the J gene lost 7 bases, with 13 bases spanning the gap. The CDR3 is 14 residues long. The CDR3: CASSQVGESGEAFF. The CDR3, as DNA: TGTGCCAGCAGCCAAGTGGGGGAAAGCGGTGAAGCTTTCTTT.

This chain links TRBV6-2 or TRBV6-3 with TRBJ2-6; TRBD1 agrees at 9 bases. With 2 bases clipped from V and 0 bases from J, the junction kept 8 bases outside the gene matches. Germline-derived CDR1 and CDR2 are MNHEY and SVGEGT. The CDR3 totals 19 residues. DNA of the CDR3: TGTGCCAGCAGTTACAATGTGGGACAGGGACACTCTGGGGCCAACGTCCTGACTTTC. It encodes CASSYNVGQGHSGANVLTF.

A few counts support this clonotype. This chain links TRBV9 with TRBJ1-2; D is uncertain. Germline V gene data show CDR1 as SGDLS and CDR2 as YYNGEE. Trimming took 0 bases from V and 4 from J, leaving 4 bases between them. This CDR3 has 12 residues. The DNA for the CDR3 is TGTGCCAGCAGCGTAGGTGTCTATGGCTACACCTTC. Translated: CASSVGVYGYTF. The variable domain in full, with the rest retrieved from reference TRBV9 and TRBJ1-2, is DSGVTQTPKHLITATGQRVTLRCSPRSGDLSVYWYQQSLDQGLQFLIQYYNGEERAKGNILERFSAQQFPDLHSELNLSSLELGDSALYFCASSVGVYGYTFGSGTRLTVV.